This record looks at one T cell receptor beta chain sequence and its context. As processed by the authors: Estimated nucleated cell counts came from reference gene primer amplification. Profiled with immunoSEQ multiplex PCR; TCRdb holds only in-frame clones, not every one. D and trimming were read from the DNA, whereas the V and J calls and clone size are those reported in that table. This sample has roughly 280,000 clones, with more than 75% found just once. This specimen comes from a study of blood T cell repertoires in COVID-19. Study details: Acute and convalescent COVID-19 specimens originated in the United States, Italy and Spain. In each case, the material was cDNA or gDNA derived from T cells, B-cell-depleted T cells, or PBMCs.

Recruited during active infection, patients (from Seattle) were subsequently followed longitudinally. CDR1 is SGDLS and CDR2 is YYNGEE in the germline V gene. Trimming took 3 bases from V and 4 from J, leaving 12 bases between them. The CDR3 has 14 residues. What was sequenced was peripheral blood. This receptor was identified in an older woman with COVID-19, enrolled during active disease. V usage is TRBV9 and J usage is TRBJ2-3, with D possibly matching TRBD1 (5 bases). The CDR3 nucleotides read TGTGCCAGCAGCGCAACGCAGGGCTCAGATACGCAGTATTTT. Protein product: CASSATQGSDTQYF.